The entry that follows covers one T cell receptor (beta chain) sequence. Assay used: immunoSEQ multiplex PCR; TCRdb lists only in-frame clones, some missing. The data contain about 230,000 clones, 65% to 90% of them seen just once; the ten biggest clones take up less than 20%. The record originates from a study of blood T cell repertoires in COVID-19. Participants spanned ages roughly 18 to 90 years and resided in roughly 22 US areas. Cohorts were determined from participant-reported clinical history. Recovered participants had two consecutive negative NP/OP PCR tests, healthcare professional clearance, or symptom resolution. Looked up from germline, CDR1 is SGHNT and CDR2 is YENEEA. Trimming stripped 3 bases from V and 14 bases from J, with 14 bases between. The CDR3 sequence is 13 residues long.

The TCR sequence derives from a man aged 18 to 29 who had recovered from COVID-19. The sequenced sample consisted of PBMCs or T cells enriched from blood (not recorded which). The rearrangement links TRBV11-3 to TRBJ1-6, with D possibly TRBD1 on 6 matching bases. CDR3 DNA: TGTGCCAGCAGCTTGGATGGTGGACAGTCCCTCCACTTT. Protein sequence: CASSLDGGQSLHF.